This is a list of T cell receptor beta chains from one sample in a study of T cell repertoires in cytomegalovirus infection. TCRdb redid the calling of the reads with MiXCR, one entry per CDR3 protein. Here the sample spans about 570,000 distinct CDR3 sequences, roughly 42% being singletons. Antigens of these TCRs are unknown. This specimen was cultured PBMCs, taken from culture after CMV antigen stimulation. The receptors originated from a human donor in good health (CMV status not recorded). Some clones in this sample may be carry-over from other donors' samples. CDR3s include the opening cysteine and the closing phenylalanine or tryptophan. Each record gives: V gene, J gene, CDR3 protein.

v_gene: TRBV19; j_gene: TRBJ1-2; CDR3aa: CASSPAFLYGYTF
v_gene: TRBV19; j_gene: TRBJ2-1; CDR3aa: CASKVGGNEQFF
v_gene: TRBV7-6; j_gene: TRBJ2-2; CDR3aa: CASSARRVNTGELFF
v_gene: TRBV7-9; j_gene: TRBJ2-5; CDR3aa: CASSLAKKQETQYF
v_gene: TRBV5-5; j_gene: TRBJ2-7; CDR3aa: CASSLQGPGEQYF
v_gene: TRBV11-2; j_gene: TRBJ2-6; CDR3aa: CASSLTSNSGANVLTF
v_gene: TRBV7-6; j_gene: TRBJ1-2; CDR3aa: CASSLGGTGYGYTF
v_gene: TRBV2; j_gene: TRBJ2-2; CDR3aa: CASSLGTRRIGELFF
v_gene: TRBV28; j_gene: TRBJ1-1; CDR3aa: CASSLGQGYMNTEAFF
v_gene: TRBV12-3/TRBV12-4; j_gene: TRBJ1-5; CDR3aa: CASSRGTGLVGQPQHF
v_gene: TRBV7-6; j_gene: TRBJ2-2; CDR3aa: CASSPRLGELFF
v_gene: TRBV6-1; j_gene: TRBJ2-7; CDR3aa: CASSEAWTSGAF
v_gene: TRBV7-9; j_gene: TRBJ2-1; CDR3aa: CAGGRSSYNDQFF
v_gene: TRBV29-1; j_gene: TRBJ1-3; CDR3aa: CSVDGSGNTIYF